The rows below give T cell receptor beta chains drawn from one sample of a study of shared clonotypes between healthy human individuals. Clones were sequenced by immunoSEQ multiplex PCR, and TCRdb holds only the in-frame ones, with some missing. The repertoire includes some 1,600,000 clones, approximately 98% of them detected once, and about 0.4% sits in the top ten. The source material was naive CD4+ T cells sorted from blood. The receptor set was obtained from a young man in good health. Both conserved end residues are part of each CDR3. Fields, in order: clone size, V gene, D gene, J gene, CDR3 DNA, CDR3 protein. D genes are given only for firm matches. Expanded clones are given a class, and other clones once, few, many or no size at all.

-	TRBV11-3	-	TRBJ1-2	TGTGCCAGCTCGGTCTTAGAGGAGGGGGATCTTTGTCCCTATGGCTACACCTTC	CASSVLEEGDLCPYGYTF
-	TRBV6-1	-	TRBJ1-2	TGTGCCAGCAGTGGTCTATTACAGGGACCCCATGGCTACACCTTC	CASSGLLQGPHGYTF
-	TRBV5-5	TRBD1	TRBJ1-4	TGTGCCAGCAGCTGGAGCGAGTTGGGACAGGGGATGGTAAAACTGTTTTTT	CASSWSELGQGMVKLFF
-	TRBV10-2	TRBD1	TRBJ1-5	TGCGCCAGCAGGGGGACAGGGGGGCGCAATCAGCCCCAGCATTTT	CASRGTGGRNQPQHF
-	TRBV4-3	TRBD1	TRBJ1-5	TGCGCCAGCAGCCAAGAAAAGGGACAGATGAATCAGCCCCAGCATTTT	CASSQEKGQMNQPQHF
-	TRBV28	TRBD2	TRBJ2-1	TGTGCCAGCAGTTTGGGTACCGGACTAGCGGAGCAGTTCTTC	CASSLGTGLAEQFF
-	TRBV5-1	-	TRBJ2-7	TGCGCCAGCAGCTTGGTGCCAGTGTCGTCCGAGCAGTACTTC	CASSLVPVSSEQYF
-	TRBV4-3	TRBD2	TRBJ2-1	TGCGCCAGCAGCCAAGGTAGCGGGAGCCGCAATGAGCAGTTCTTC	CASSQGSGSRNEQFF
-	TRBV5-4	-	TRBJ2-7	TGTGCCAGCAGCTTGAGAGCAGGGGTGAACGAGCAGTACTTC	CASSLRAGVNEQYF
-	TRBV19	-	TRBJ2-2	TGTGCCAGTAGTATTGAAGGGAATGTCACCGGGGAGCTGTTTTTT	CASSIEGNVTGELFF
-	TRBV29-1	-	TRBJ1-1	TGCAGCGTCGCCCCCAGTTTGAACACTGAAGCTTTCTTT	CSVAPSLNTEAFF
-	TRBV18	TRBD2	TRBJ2-3	TGTGCCAGCTCACCACTCGGACTAGCGGGAGGGTCAGATACGCAGTATTTT	CASSPLGLAGGSDTQYF
-	TRBV27	TRBD1	TRBJ2-3	TGTGCCAGCAGTGCACGACAGGGTTTGGGCACAGATACGCAGTATTTT	CASSARQGLGTDTQYF
-	TRBV30	TRBD2	TRBJ2-2	TGTGCCCTGGGACGACTAGCGGGAGGCGGGGAGCTGTTTTTT	CALGRLAGGGELFF
once	TRBV19	TRBD1	TRBJ1-5	TGTGCCAGTAGTATAGGTCCGGACAGGGGGCTTCAGCCCCAGCATTTT	CASSIGPDRGLQPQHF
-	TRBV19	-	TRBJ1-5	TGTGCCAGTAGTATTGTGGAGGGTCAGCCCCAGCATTTT	CASSIVEGQPQHF
-	TRBV14	TRBD1	TRBJ2-7	TGTGCCAGCAGCCGACAGGGGCCTGGAGGTTACGAGCAGTACTTC	CASSRQGPGGYEQYF
-	TRBV5-1	-	TRBJ2-4	TGCGCCAGCAGCTTGGGTGTGGGACTAGCCAAAAACATTCAGTACTTC	CASSLGVGLAKNIQYF
-	TRBV7-2	-	TRBJ2-1	TGTGCCAGCAGCGAAGGGATCACCTACAATGAGCAGTTCTTC	CASSEGITYNEQFF
-	TRBV14	TRBD1	TRBJ2-2	TGTGCCAGCAGCCAAGTCCGGACAGGGGGCGGGGAGCTGTTTTTT	CASSQVRTGGGELFF
-	TRBV27	-	TRBJ1-4	TGTGCCAGCAGTTCCTGGGCTGGTGAAAAACTGTTTTTT	CASSSWAGEKLFF
-	TRBV9	TRBD2	TRBJ2-4	TGTGCCAGCAGCGTAGGGACTAGTATAGAAAACATTCAGTACTTC	CASSVGTSIENIQYF
-	TRBV18	-	TRBJ2-7	TGTGCCAGCTCGCCTAACAGGGATGCCTACGAGCAGTACTTC	CASSPNRDAYEQYF
-	TRBV7-9	TRBD2	TRBJ2-3	TGTGCCAGCAGCTTCAGGCGGGAGGAGGATACGCAGTATTTT	CASSFRREEDTQYF
-	TRBV18	TRBD1	TRBJ2-5	TGTGCCAGCTCATCCCCGGGACAGGGCCCGGAGACCCAGTACTTC	CASSSPGQGPETQYF
-	TRBV5-6	TRBD1	TRBJ2-3	TGTGCCAGCAGCTTGCTTGCAGGGGGAGCAAATACGCAGTATTTT	CASSLLAGGANTQYF
-	TRBV29-1	-	TRBJ2-3	TGCAGCGCTCAGGGGGGAACAGATACGCAGTATTTT	CSAQGGTDTQYF
-	TRBV7-2	-	TRBJ1-2	TGTGCCAGCAGCTTAGGGCCTCAGGTGTATGGCTACACCTTC	CASSLGPQVYGYTF
-	TRBV19	-	TRBJ1-2	TGTGCCAGTAGTTCCAGGGGAGGCTACACCTTC	CASSSRGGYTF
-	TRBV5-8	-	TRBJ1-1	TGTGCCAGCAGCTTGGACCCTAGAGCTTCTGAAGCTTTCTTT	CASSLDPRASEAFF
once	TRBV7-3	TRBD1	TRBJ2-3	TGTGCCAGCAGCTTAAAAGGGGGCGGATCCATGGGAACAGATACGCAGTATTTT	CASSLKGGGSMGTDTQYF
once	TRBV28	TRBD2	TRBJ2-3	TGTGCCAGCAGTGGGCGCCTAGCGGGCACAGATACGCAGTATTTT	CASSGRLAGTDTQYF
-	TRBV2	-	TRBJ1-2	TGTGCCAGCACGAGTGGCTACACCTTC	CASTSGYTF
-	TRBV27	TRBD1	TRBJ2-7	TGTGCCAGCAGCCGGGGACAGGGGCGCTACGAGCAGTACTTC	CASSRGQGRYEQYF
-	TRBV11-2	-	TRBJ1-2	TGTGCCAGCAGCTTATACGGGACCGCCACGAACTATGGCTACACCTTC	CASSLYGTATNYGYTF
-	TRBV5-1	-	TRBJ1-3	TGCGCCAGCAGCTTGGGACGGCCGAGCTCTGGAAACACCATATATTTT	CASSLGRPSSGNTIYF
-	TRBV5-4	-	TRBJ2-4	TGTGCCAGCAGCTACCCACCCAGGGGCGGAGATACCAAAAACATTCAGTACTTC	CASSYPPRGGDTKNIQYF
-	TRBV19	TRBD1	TRBJ2-7	TGTGCCAGTAGTCATCCCGGACAGGGAAGGTCCTACGAGCAGTACTTC	CASSHPGQGRSYEQYF
-	TRBV5-1	-	TRBJ2-2	TGCGCCAGCAGCTTGGACACAGGGACCGGGGAGCTGTTTTTT	CASSLDTGTGELFF
once	TRBV9	-	TRBJ2-6	TGTGCCAGCAGGGGCGGGGTCTCTCCTGGGGCCAACGTCCTGACTTTC	CASRGGVSPGANVLTF
-	TRBV7-9	-	TRBJ1-2	TGTGCCAGCAGCTCCACTGGGTTTGGGGGTGGCTACACCTTC	CASSSTGFGGGYTF
-	TRBV6-5	TRBD2	TRBJ2-7	TGTGCCAGCAGTAGACTAGCGGGAGCCTACGAGCAGTACTTC	CASSRLAGAYEQYF
once	TRBV20-1	-	TRBJ2-1	TGCAGTGCTAGAGATAGGGTTGGACAGTTCTTC	CSARDRVGQFF